This T cell receptor beta chain came from a study of beta chain features in type 1 diabetes. Study-wide background: In age, gender and cell yields, patients were similar to healthy donors.

Trimming left V 4 bases short and J 8 bases short, with 14 bases between. CDR1 and CDR2 from the germline V gene are GTSNPN and SVGIG (reference sequence). The CDR3 has 13 residues. The sequenced template was cDNA made from the entire isolated RNA. Repertoires were generated with immunoSEQ multiplex PCR, while TCRdb's copy carries only in-frame clones and drops some. This sample has roughly 450,000 clones, with about 15% found just once. With respect to this clone: Antigen specificity is unknown.

Naive, central memory, regulatory and stem cell-like memory cells within the CD4+ compartment were sorted using CD45RO/CCR7/CD25/CD127/CD95/CD27. Study-level findings and limits: There was no resolution here of whether HLA type influences TCRB rearrangement. Possibly, sequencing cDNA over-represented cells that had high TCR expression levels.

What was sequenced was naive CD4+ T cells from blood. This sequence originates from a man aged 30-40 years in good health. The rearrangement uses TRBV30 and TRBJ1-4; D is perhaps TRBD1 (5 bases). The CDR3 nucleotides read TGTGCCTGGAACGAACGACAGTTCGAAAAACTGTTTTTT. Translation: CAWNERQFEKLFF.